The 2 T cell receptor beta chains presented below share a single source sample, sequenced in a study of shared clonotypes between healthy human individuals. The protocol was immunoSEQ multiplex PCR, while the TCRdb copy is restricted to in-frame clones and leaves out a portion. The table records some 2,100,000 clones, around 93% of them present only once. Naive CD8 cells were CD45RO-negative, positively selected for CCR7, excluding terminally differentiated effector memory CD45RA+ cells. Material: naive CD8+ T cells from PBMCs. The receptors originated from a man younger than 35 in good health. Some clones in this sample may be carry-over from other donors' samples.

The chain couples TRBV27 to TRBJ2-3; TRBD2 might be the D (5 bases). The germline CDR1 and CDR2 sequences are MNHEY and SMNVEV (reference sequence). This CDR3 is 14 amino acids long. V was shortened by 9 bases and J by 0 bases, with 13 bases between the two germline ends. The CDR3 region has the DNA TGTGCCAGTTCGGAGCGGTCTAGCACAGATACGCAGTATTTT. It is translated as CASSERSSTDTQYF.

This chain uses TRBV29-1 with TRBJ2-7; D is perhaps TRBD1 (6 bases). Deletions cut 3 bases from V and 7 bases from J, with 22 bases between. The CDR3 contains 15 residues. The V gene's germline CDR1 is SQVTM and CDR2 ANQGSEA. CDR3 DNA sequence: TGCAGCGTTGAGTTGGGGACACATCCCTACGGGGAGCAGTACTTC. Translating it yields CSVELGTHPYGEQYF.